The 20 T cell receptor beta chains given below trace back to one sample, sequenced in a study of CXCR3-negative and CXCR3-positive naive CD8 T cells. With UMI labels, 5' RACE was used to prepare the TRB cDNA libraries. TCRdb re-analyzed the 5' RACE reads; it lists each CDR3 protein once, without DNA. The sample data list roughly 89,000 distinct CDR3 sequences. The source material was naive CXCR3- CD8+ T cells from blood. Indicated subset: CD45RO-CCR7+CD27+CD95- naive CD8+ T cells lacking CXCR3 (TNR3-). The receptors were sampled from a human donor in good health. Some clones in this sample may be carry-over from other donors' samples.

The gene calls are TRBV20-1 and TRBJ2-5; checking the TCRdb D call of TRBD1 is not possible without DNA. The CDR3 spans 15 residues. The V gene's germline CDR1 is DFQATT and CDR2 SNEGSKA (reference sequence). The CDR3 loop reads CSARDPGREEETQYF.

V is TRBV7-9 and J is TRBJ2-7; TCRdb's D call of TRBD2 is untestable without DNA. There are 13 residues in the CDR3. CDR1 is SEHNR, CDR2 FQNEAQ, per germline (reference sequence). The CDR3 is CASSLAGGYEQYF.

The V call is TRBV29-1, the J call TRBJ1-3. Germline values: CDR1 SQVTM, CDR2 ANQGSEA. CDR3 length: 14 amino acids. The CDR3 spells CSVIWQISGNTIYF.

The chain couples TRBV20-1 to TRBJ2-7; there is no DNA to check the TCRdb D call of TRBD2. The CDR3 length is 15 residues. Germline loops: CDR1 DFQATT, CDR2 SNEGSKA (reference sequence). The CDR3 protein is CSVPFMGEGRYEQYF.

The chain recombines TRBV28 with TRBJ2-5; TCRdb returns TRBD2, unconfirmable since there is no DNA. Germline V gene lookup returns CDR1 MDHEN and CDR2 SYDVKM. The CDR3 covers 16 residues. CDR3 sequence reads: CASSFYREIIAETQYF.

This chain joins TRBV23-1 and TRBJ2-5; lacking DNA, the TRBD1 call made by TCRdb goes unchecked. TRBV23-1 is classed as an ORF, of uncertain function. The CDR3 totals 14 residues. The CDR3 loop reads CASFGTGRGETQYF.

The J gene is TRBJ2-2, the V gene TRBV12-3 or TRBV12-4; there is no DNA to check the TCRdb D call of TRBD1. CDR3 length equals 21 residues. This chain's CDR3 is CASSPPRQRTPGGRGTGELFF.

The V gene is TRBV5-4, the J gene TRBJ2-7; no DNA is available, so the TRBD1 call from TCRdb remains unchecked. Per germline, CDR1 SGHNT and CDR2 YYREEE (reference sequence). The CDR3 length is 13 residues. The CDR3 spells CASSPRPVYEQYF. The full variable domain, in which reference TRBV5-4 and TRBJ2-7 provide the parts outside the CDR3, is ETGVTQSPTHLIKTRGQQVTLRCSSQSGHNTVSWYQQALGQGPQFIFQYYREEENGRGNFPPRFSGLQFPNYSSELNVNALELDDSALYLCASSPRPVYEQYFGPGTRLTVT.

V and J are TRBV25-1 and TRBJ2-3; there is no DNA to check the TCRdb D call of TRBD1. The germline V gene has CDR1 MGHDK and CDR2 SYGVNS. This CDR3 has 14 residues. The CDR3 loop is CASSPLLAPDTQYF.

This CDR3 is CSVEVKSPRFADTQYF. The chain has TRBV29-1 and TRBJ2-3. The CDR3 runs 16 residues. From germline, CDR1 is SQVTM and CDR2 ANQGSEA.

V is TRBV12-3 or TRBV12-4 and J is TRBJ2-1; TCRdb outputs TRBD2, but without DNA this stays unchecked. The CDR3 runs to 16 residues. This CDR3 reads CASSSGGLAGFNEQFF.

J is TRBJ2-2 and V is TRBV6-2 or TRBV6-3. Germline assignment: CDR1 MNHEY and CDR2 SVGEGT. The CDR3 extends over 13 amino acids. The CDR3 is CASKGAYTGELFF.

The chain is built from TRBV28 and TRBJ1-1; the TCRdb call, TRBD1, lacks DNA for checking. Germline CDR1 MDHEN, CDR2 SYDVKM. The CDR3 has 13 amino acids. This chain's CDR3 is CASSLRGGYEAFF.

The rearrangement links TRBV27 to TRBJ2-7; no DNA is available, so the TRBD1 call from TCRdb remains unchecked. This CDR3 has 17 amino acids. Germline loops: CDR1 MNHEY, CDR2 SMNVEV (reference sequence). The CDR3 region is CASSLKSGRESSYEQYF.

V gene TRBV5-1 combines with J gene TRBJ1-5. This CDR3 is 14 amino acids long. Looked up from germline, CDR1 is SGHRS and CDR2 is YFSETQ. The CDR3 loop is CASSLAGLNQPQHF.

The chain's CDR3 is CSARDSSDRDSEAFF. The gene calls are TRBV20-1 and TRBJ1-1; TCRdb lists TRBD1, though no DNA is available to test this call. The CDR3 loop spans 15 amino acids. CDR1 and CDR2 (germline): DFQATT, SNEGSKA (reference sequence).

The CDR3 spells CASSFPYYGYTF. The rearrangement joins TRBV12-3 or TRBV12-4 to TRBJ1-2; TCRdb returns TRBD1, unconfirmable since there is no DNA. The CDR3 contains 12 residues.

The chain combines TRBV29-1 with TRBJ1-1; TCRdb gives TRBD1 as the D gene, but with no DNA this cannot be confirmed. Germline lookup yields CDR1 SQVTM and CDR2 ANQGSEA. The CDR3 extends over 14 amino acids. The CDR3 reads CSVEVWGVNTEAFF.

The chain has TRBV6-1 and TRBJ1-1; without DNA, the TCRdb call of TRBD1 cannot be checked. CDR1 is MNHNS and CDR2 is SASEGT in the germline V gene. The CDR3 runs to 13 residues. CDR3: CASSRQDNTEAFF.

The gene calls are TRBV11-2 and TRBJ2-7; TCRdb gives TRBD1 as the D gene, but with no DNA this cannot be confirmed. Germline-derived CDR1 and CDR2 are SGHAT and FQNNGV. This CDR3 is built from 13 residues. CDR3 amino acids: CASSQGASYEQYF.